These 8 T cell receptor beta chains were all obtained from the same sample, sequenced in a study of response to subunit inactivated influenza vaccine. MiXCR, applied by TCRdb to the RT-PCR reads, yields one record per CDR3 protein. The data contain approximately 480,000 distinct CDR3 sequences, over 9.5% of them singletons. Source: PBMCs from blood, taken about 6 weeks after vaccination. Source of these receptors: a man in his fifties or sixties who received an inactivated influenza vaccine.

This chain links TRBV5-1 with TRBJ2-1; 7 bases agree with TRBD2. Losses at the gene ends were 5 bases for V and 0 bases for J; bases not matched to a gene: 5. CDR1 is SGHRS, CDR2 YFSETQ, per germline. The CDR3 length is 15 residues. In nucleotides, the CDR3 is TGCGCCAGCAGGAGGGAGGGGAGCTCCTACAATGAGCAGTTCTTC. Translated: CASRREGSSYNEQFF.

The chain couples TRBV4-1 to TRBJ1-1; D is possibly TRBD1 (5 bases). V was cut by 1 base and J by 7 bases, with 16 bases left in between. The CDR3 extends over 15 amino acids. Germline CDR1 reads MGHRA; CDR2 reads YSYEKL. The CDR3 region has the DNA TGCGCCAGCAGCCAAGGTATAGGGGAGATAGGTGAAGCTTTCTTT. This gives the protein CASSQGIGEIGEAFF.

The rearrangement uses TRBV4-1 and TRBJ2-3, with TRBD2 matching 8 bases. Germline loops: CDR1 MGHRA, CDR2 YSYEKL. V was clipped by 5 bases and J by 0 bases; unmatched bases: 7. This CDR3 comprises 16 residues. CDR3 coding DNA: TGCGCCAGCAGCTACCGAGCGGGGGCCAGCACAGATACGCAGTATTTT. Residues: CASSYRAGASTDTQYF.

The sample holds a few counts of this clonotype. This sequence joins TRBV4-2 and TRBJ2-6; the match to TRBD1 covers 8 bases. This CDR3 region has 18 residues. Germline lookup yields CDR1 LGHNA and CDR2 YNFKEQ. Trimming removed 4 bases from V and 2 bases from J; junction bases left unmatched: 10. The CDR3 DNA follows: TGTGCCAGCAGCCCAGGGCAGGGGGCTATTCCTGGGGCCAACGTCCTGACTTTC. Protein sequence: CASSPGQGAIPGANVLTF.

This chain uses TRBV6-2 or TRBV6-3 with TRBJ1-1, with 7 positions matching TRBD1. V gave up 5 bases and J gave up 10 bases; unmatched junction bases: 10. This CDR3 region has 13 residues. The germline V gene encodes CDR1 MNHEY and CDR2 SVGEGT. In DNA, the CDR3 is TGTGCCAGCAGTACGACAGGGAAGTTTGCAGCTTTCTTT. This encodes CASSTTGKFAAFF.

This clonotype was observed a few times. V and J are TRBV4-1 and TRBJ2-5, with TRBD1 as a possible D gene (5 bases). This CDR3 comprises 13 residues. Per germline, CDR1 MGHRA and CDR2 YSYEKL. Trimming removed 1 base at V and 5 bases at J, with 8 bases between. The CDR3 region is CASSQGGLETQYF. The CDR3 region has the DNA TGCGCCAGCAGCCAAGGGGGCCTTGAGACCCAGTACTTC.

The rearrangement links TRBV20-1 to TRBJ2-7; D gene uncertain. Trimming removed 2 bases from V and 0 bases from J, with 26 bases in between. CDR1 and CDR2 from the germline V gene are DFQATT and SNEGSKA (reference sequence). This CDR3 is 19 amino acids long. The CDR3 DNA reads as TGCAGTGCTAGACCCGGGTCCGGCCCATACTTCTCCCTCTCCTACGAGCAGTACTTC. Translated: CSARPGSGPYFSLSYEQYF.

CDR3 sequence reads: CASCGLDKETQYF. The CDR3, as DNA: TGTGCCAGCTGTGGACTAGACAAAGAGACCCAGTACTTC. The chain uses TRBV5-3 and TRBJ2-5; 7 bases match TRBD2. TRBV5-3 is annotated as an ORF whose role is uncertain. The trim removed 8 bases at V and 3 bases at J, leaving 7 bases unmatched. The CDR3 runs 13 residues.